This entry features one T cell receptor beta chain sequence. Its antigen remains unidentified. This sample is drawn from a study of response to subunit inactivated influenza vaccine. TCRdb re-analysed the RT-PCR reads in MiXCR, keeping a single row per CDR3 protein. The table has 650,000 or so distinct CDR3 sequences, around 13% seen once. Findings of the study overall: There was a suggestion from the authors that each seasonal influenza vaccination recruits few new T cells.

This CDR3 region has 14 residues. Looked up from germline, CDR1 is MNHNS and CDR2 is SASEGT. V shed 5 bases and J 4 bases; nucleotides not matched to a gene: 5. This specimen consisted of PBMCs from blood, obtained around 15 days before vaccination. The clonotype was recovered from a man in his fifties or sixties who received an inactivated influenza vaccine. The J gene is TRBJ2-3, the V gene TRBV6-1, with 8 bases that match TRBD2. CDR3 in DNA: TGTGCCAGCAGTAGAGGCGGGAGGTCAGATACGCAGTATTTT. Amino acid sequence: CASSRGGRSDTQYF.